These 6 T cell receptor beta chains share one sample of origin, sequenced in a study of cytomegalovirus exposure and HLA in healthy donors. PCR employed 60 Vbeta and 13 Jbeta primers. Produced via immunoSEQ multiplex PCR; TCRdb's table is partial and in-frame only. The repertoire includes 170,000 or so clones, around 80% of them detected once, and approximately 6.5% sits in the top ten. The sequenced sample was PBMCs. The receptor source for this set is a male donor in good health and CMV-seropositive.

CDR3 protein: CASSYRGRDNEQFF. The CDR3 region has the DNA TGTGCCAGCAGCTATCGGGGGAGGGACAATGAGCAGTTCTTC. V gene TRBV5-4 combines with J gene TRBJ2-1; 7 nucleotides agree with TRBD2. The CDR3 is 14 amino acids. J gave up 5 bases and V 3 bases, and 5 bases lay outside the gene matches. Germline V gene lookup returns CDR1 SGHNT and CDR2 YYREEE (reference sequence).

The chain links TRBV4-2 to TRBJ2-5; perhaps TRBD2 as D (6 bases). Between the trimmed V and J ends, which lost 5 bases and 7 bases, there was a span of 17 bases. Germline values: CDR1 LGHNA, CDR2 YNFKEQ. The length of the CDR3 is 14 residues. The CDR3 DNA reads as TGTGCCAGCAGCGGGGACGGGGGTCTAGGGACCCAGTACTTC. It translates to CASSGDGGLGTQYF.

The rearrangement links TRBV29-1 to TRBJ2-1, with 9 nucleotides matching TRBD2. Germline CDR1 and CDR2: SQVTM and ANQGSEA. V lost 7 bases to trimming and J lost 1 base; unmatched junction nucleotides: 14. The CDR3 has 17 residues. The CDR3, as DNA: TGCAGCGCAGCGGGAGGCTCACCCTGGGGGTCCTACAATGAGCAGTTCTTC. This sequence encodes CSAAGGSPWGSYNEQFF.

The gene calls are TRBV2 and TRBJ2-1; 11 bases match TRBD2. Germline trimming cut 1 base from V and 8 bases from J; bases unmatched to any gene: 10. This CDR3 has 17 amino acids. Germline V gene data show CDR1 as SNHLY and CDR2 as FYNNEI. Here the CDR3 reads CASSEDQLAGARDEQFF. The DNA of the CDR3 is TGTGCCAGCAGTGAAGACCAACTAGCGGGGGCTCGCGATGAGCAGTTCTTC.

V is TRBV20-1 and J is TRBJ1-2, with a weak D call TRBD1 (6 bases). From germline, CDR1 is DFQATT and CDR2 SNEGSKA (reference sequence). V lost 6 bases, J lost 12 bases, and 17 bases lay in between. The CDR3 length is 11 residues. CDR3 DNA sequence: TGCAGTGCGAGAAGTACAGGGCCCCACACCTTC. Translation gives CSARSTGPHTF.

The chain recombines TRBV30 with TRBJ2-7, with a tentative D call TRBD2 (6 bases). CDR1 and CDR2 from the germline V gene are GTSNPN and SVGIG (reference sequence). V was cut by 4 bases and J by 5 bases, with 15 bases left in between. CDR3 size: 13 residues. The CDR3 DNA reads as TGTGCCTGGATAAGTAGCGGTTTTAACGAGCAGTACTTC. Protein product: CAWISSGFNEQYF.